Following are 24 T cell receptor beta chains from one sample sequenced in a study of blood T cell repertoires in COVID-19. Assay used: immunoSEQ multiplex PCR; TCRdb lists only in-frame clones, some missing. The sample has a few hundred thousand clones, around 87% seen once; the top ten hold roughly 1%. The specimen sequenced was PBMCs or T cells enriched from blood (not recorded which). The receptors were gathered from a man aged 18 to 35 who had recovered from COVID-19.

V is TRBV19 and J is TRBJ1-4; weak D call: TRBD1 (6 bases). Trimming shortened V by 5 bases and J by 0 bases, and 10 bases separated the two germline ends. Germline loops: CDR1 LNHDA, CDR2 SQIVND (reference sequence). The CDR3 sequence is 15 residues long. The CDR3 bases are TGTGCCAGTAGTGCGGGGGCAGCAACTAATGAAAAACTGTTTTTT. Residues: CASSAGAATNEKLFF.

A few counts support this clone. The CDR3 nucleotides read TGTGCCAGCAGCCCGCAAGAGACCCAGTACTTC. It is translated as CASSPQETQYF. The V and J genes are TRBV7-8 and TRBJ2-5; D gene uncertain. CDR3 length: 11 residues. Trimming shortened V by 5 bases and J by 2 bases, and 3 bases separated the two germline ends. Per the germline V gene, CDR1 is SGHVS and CDR2 is FQNEAQ. The variable domain in full, completed from reference TRBV7-8 and TRBJ2-5, reads GAGVSQSPRYKVAKRGQDVALRCDPISGHVSLFWYQQALGQGPEFLTYFQNEAQLDKSGLPSDRFFAERPEGSVSTLKIQRTQQEDSAVYLCASSPQETQYFGPGTRLLVL.

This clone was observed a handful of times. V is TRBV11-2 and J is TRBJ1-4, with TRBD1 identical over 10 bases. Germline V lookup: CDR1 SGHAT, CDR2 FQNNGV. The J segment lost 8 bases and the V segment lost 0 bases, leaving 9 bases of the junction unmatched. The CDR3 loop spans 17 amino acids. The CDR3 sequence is CASSLEFGTGAKEKLFF. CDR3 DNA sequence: TGTGCCAGCAGCTTAGAATTTGGGACAGGGGCAAAGGAAAAACTGTTTTTT.

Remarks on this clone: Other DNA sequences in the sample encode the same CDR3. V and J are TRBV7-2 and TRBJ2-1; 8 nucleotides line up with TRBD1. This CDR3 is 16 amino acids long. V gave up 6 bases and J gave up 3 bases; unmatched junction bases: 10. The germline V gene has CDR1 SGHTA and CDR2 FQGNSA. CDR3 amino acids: CASSPIPGQVYNEQFF. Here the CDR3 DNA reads TGTGCCAGCAGTCCGATCCCGGGACAGGTCTACAATGAGCAGTTCTTC.

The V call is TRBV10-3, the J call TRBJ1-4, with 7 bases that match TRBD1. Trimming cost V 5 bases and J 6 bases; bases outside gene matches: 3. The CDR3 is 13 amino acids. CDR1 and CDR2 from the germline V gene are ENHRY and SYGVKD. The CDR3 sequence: CAISTGQDEKLFF. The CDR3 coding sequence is TGTGCCATCAGTACCGGACAGGATGAAAAACTGTTTTTT.

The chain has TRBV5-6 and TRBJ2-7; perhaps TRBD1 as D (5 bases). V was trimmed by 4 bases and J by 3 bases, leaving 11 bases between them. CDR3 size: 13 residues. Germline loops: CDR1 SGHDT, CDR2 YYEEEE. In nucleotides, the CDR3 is TGTGCCAGCAGCAAGGACACCCTCTACGAGCAGTACTTC. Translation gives CASSKDTLYEQYF.

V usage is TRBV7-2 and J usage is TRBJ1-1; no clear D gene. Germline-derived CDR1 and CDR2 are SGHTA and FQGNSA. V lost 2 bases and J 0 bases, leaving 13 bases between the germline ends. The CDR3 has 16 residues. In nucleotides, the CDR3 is TGTGCCAGCAGCTTAAATAGTCAGGTCATGAACACTGAAGCTTTCTTT. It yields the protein CASSLNSQVMNTEAFF.

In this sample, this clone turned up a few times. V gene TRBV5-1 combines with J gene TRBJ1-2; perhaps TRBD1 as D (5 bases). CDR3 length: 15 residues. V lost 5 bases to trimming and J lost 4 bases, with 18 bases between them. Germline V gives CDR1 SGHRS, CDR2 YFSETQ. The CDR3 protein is CASSLKGGVGYGYTF. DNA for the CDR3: TGCGCCAGCAGTTTGAAGGGAGGGGTCGGCTATGGCTACACCTTC.

The chain's CDR3 is CASSIPGTGNYEQYF. DNA of the CDR3: TGTGCCAGTAGTATCCCCGGGACAGGGAACTACGAGCAGTACTTC. The chain couples TRBV19 to TRBJ2-7; 9 bases are shared with TRBD1. Germline lookup yields CDR1 LNHDA and CDR2 SQIVND (reference sequence). The CDR3 contains 15 residues. The V and J ends lost 3 bases and 3 bases, in that order; junction bases with no gene match: 6.

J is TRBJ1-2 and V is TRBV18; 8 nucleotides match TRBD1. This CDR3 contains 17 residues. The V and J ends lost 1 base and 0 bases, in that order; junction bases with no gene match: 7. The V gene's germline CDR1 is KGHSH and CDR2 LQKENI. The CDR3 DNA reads TGTGCCAGCTCACCACTGGGACAGGACCTAGCTAACTATGGCTACACCTTC. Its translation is CASSPLGQDLANYGYTF.

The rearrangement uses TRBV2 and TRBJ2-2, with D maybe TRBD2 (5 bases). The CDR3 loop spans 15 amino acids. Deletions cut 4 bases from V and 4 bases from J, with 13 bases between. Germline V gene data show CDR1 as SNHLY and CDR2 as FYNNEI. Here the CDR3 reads CASSAGLAATGELFF. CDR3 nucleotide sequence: TGTGCCAGCAGTGCAGGTCTAGCTGCCACCGGGGAGCTGTTTTTT.

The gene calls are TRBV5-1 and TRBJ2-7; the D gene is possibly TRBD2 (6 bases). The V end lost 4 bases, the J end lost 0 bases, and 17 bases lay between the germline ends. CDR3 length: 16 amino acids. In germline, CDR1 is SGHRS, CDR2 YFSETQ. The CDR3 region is CASSTGAGRISYEQYF. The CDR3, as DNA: TGCGCCAGCAGCACAGGAGCGGGTAGAATCTCCTACGAGCAGTACTTC.

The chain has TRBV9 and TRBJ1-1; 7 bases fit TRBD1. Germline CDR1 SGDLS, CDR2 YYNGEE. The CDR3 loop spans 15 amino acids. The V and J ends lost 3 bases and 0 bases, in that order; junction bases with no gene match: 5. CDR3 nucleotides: TGTGCCAGCAGCGCTGGACAGGCCATGAACACTGAAGCTTTCTTT. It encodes CASSAGQAMNTEAFF.

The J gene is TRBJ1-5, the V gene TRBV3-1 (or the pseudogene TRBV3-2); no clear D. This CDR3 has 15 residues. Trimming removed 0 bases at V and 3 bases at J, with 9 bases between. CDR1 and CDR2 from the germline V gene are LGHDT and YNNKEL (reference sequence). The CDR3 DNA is TGTGCCAGCAGCCAAGATGGCGGGGACAATCAGCCCCAGCATTTT. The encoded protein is CASSQDGGDNQPQHF.

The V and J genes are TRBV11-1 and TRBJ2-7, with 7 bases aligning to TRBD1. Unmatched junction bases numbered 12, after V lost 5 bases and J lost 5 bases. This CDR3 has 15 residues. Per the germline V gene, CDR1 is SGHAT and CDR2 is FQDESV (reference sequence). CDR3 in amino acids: CASSPGQTRHHEQYF. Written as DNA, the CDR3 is TGTGCCAGCAGCCCGGGACAGACGAGACACCACGAGCAGTACTTC.

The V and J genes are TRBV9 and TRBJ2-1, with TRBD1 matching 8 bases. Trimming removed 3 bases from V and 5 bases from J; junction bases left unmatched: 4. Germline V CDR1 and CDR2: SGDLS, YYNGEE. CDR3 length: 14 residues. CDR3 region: CASSDRTGNNEQFF. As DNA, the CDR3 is TGTGCCAGCAGCGACCGGACAGGGAACAATGAGCAGTTCTTC.

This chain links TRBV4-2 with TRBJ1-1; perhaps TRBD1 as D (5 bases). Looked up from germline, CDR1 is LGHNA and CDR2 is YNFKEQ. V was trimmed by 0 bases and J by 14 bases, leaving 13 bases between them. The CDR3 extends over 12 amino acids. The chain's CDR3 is CASSQDGYRLFF. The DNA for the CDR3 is TGTGCCAGCAGCCAAGATGGATACAGGCTGTTCTTT.

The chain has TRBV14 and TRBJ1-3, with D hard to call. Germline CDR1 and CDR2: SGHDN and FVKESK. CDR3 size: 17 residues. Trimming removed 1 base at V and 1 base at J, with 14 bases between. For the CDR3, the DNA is TGTGCCAGCAGCCAAGGAAGGACGGGATGGTCTGGAAACACCATATATTTT. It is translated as CASSQGRTGWSGNTIYF.

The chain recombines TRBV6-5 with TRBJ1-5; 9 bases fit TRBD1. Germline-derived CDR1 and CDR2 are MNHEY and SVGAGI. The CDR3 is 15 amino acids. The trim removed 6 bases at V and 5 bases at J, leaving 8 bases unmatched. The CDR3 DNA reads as TGTGCCAGCAGCCCCGGGACAGGGCAAGATCAGCCCCAGCATTTT. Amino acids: CASSPGTGQDQPQHF.

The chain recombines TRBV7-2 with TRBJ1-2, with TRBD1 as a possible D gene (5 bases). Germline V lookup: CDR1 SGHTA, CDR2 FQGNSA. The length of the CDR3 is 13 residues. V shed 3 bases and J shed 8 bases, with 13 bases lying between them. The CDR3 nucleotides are TGTGCCAGCAGCTTGGACACCGTAAGCGGCTACACCTTC. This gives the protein CASSLDTVSGYTF. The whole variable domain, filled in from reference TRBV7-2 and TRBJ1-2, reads GAGVSQSPSNKVTEKGKDVELRCDPISGHTALYWYRQSLGQGLEFLIYFQGNSAPDKSGLPSDRFSAERTGGSVSTLTIQRTQQEDSAVYLCASSLDTVSGYTFGSGTRLTVV.

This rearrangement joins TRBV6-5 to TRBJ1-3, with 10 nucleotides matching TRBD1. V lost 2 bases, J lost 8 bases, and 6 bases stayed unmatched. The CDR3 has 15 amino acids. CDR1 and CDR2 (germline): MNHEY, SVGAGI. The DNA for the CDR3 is TGTGCCAGCAGTTACGGGGGGACAGGGGTGGACACCATATATTTT. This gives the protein CASSYGGTGVDTIYF.

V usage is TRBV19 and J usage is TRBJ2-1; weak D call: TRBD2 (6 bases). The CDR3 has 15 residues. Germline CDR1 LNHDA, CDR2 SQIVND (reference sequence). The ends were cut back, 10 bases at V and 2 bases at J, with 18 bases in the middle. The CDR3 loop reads CATRARENTYNEQFF. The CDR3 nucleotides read TGTGCCACACGAGCCCGGGAGAACACCTACAATGAGCAGTTCTTC.

The DNA for the CDR3 is TGTGCTAGTGGTTTGGAGGACAGGAGAGGGTACGAGCAGTACTTC. Protein product: CASGLEDRRGYEQYF. The V and J genes are TRBV12-5 and TRBJ2-7; 7 bases line up with TRBD1. The V gene's germline CDR1 is LGHNT and CDR2 FRNRAP. The CDR3 contains 15 residues. After removal of 1 base from V and 4 bases from J, the junction contained 7 bases not matched to a gene.

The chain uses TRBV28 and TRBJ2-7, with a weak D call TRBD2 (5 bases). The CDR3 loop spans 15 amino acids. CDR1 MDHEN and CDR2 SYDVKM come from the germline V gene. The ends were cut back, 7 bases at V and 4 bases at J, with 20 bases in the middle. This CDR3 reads CASNSRVTARYEQYF. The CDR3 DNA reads TGTGCCAGCAATTCGAGGGTTACCGCGCGATACGAGCAGTACTTC.